Listed below are T cell receptor beta chains from one sample, sequenced in a study of cytomegalovirus exposure and HLA in healthy donors. The data were produced by immunoSEQ multiplex PCR, yet TCRdb's version contains in-frame clones alone and is incomplete. The top ten hold under 15% of the sample, which has 170,000 or so clones, around 82% seen once. The sample consisted of PBMCs. The receptors shown here come from a woman between 50 and 59 years old in good health and CMV-seropositive. Both conserved end residues are part of each CDR3. D genes are given only for firm matches. Not every row has a clone size; where given, it reads once, few, many or a size class.

TRBV14,NA,TRBJ1-6,once,TGTGCCAGCAGACCCGGACATACCTATAATTCACCCCTCCACTTT,CASRPGHTYNSPLHF
TRBV9,NA,TRBJ2-3,NA,TGTGCCAGCAGCGTTTCTAGCACAGATACGCAGTATTTT,CASSVSSTDTQYF
TRBV6-5,TRBD1,TRBJ2-7,NA,TGTGCCAGCAGAGATCCCGGACAGGCCTACGAGCAGTACTTC,CASRDPGQAYEQYF
TRBV5-1,TRBD1,TRBJ1-6,NA,TGCGCCAGCCAAATGGACAGGGCTGTATCACCCCTCCACTTT,CASQMDRAVSPLHF
TRBV6-6,NA,TRBJ2-7,few,TGTGCCAGCAGTTACCCGGGGTTGTTCGAGCAGTACTTC,CASSYPGLFEQYF
TRBV30,NA,TRBJ1-6,NA,TGTGCCTGGAGCCGCGGGGGGGGCTCCCTCCACTTT,CAWSRGGGSLHF
TRBV29-1,TRBD2,TRBJ2-5,NA,TGCAGCGTCGTATATGGGGGGGGACGGGAGACCCAGTACTTC,CSVVYGGGRETQYF
TRBV30,NA,TRBJ2-4,NA,TGTGCCTGGAGTGTAAAGGCGAGAGGTTCCATTCAGTACTTC,CAWSVKARGSIQYF
TRBV7-2,NA,TRBJ1-6,NA,TGTGCCAGCAGCTTAGTCCCCAGCGGTCGGAACTCCTATAATTCACCCCTCCACTTT,CASSLVPSGRNSYNSPLHF
TRBV5-1,TRBD2,TRBJ2-1,few,TGCGCCAGCAGCTTGGCCAACGGGGGGGCCTTCGATGAGCAGTTCTTC,CASSLANGGAFDEQFF
TRBV14,TRBD1,TRBJ2-7,NA,TGTGCCAGCAGCCGGGACAGAGATTCCTACGAGCAGTACTTC,CASSRDRDSYEQYF
TRBV5-1,NA,TRBJ2-2,few,TGCGCCAGCAGCTTGGGTCAAAACACCGGGGAGCTGTTTTTT,CASSLGQNTGELFF
TRBV7-3,TRBD1,TRBJ1-6,NA,TGTGCCAGCAGCTTGGGACAGCTTAATTCACCCCTCCACTTT,CASSLGQLNSPLHF
TRBV19,NA,TRBJ1-4,NA,TGTGCCAGTAGTCCAAGACAGAACCTTAATGAAAAACTGTTTTTT,CASSPRQNLNEKLFF
TRBV30,NA,TRBJ2-5,NA,TGTGCCTGGAGTGTAGGGGTGCGGCCTAAAGAGACCCAGTACTTC,CAWSVGVRPKETQYF
TRBV11-2,NA,TRBJ2-7,NA,TGTGCCAGCAGCTTAGTAACTTGGGAGCAGTACTTC,CASSLVTWEQYF
TRBV7-9,TRBD1,TRBJ1-5,few,TGTGCCAGCAGCTTAGAAGGGACAGTCCCCAATCAGCCCCAGCATTTT,CASSLEGTVPNQPQHF
TRBV4-1,TRBD2,TRBJ2-3,NA,TGCGCCAGCAGCCAAGGAACACTAGCGACAGATACGCAGTATTTT,CASSQGTLATDTQYF
TRBV29-1,TRBD2,TRBJ2-3,NA,TGCAGCGTTGAAGAGTGGAGACTAGCGGAGGGTGATACGCAGTATTTT,CSVEEWRLAEGDTQYF
TRBV30,NA,TRBJ2-7,NA,TGTGCCTGGAGTATTACCTACGAGCAGTACTTC,CAWSITYEQYF
TRBV19,TRBD2,TRBJ2-3,NA,TGTGCCAGTAGTATCCTAGCGGGGGGCCTGATAGATACGCAGTATTTT,CASSILAGGLIDTQYF
TRBV12-5,TRBD2,TRBJ2-3,NA,TGTGCTAGTGGTCCCCCCGGACTAGAGCGCACAGATACGCAGTATTTT,CASGPPGLERTDTQYF
TRBV18,TRBD1,TRBJ1-6,NA,TGTGCCAGCTCACCTTCCCGGGGACAGGGGGTGGGTTCACCCCTCCACTTT,CASSPSRGQGVGSPLHF
TRBV6-1,TRBD1,TRBJ1-1,NA,TGTGCCAGCAGTGAACAGGGGGAAGGCACTGAAGCTTTCTTT,CASSEQGEGTEAFF
TRBV7-6,TRBD2,TRBJ2-1,NA,TGTGCCAGCAGCTCAAGACCACTAGCGGGGGGCCTTAGCTCCTACAATGAGCAGTTCTTC,CASSSRPLAGGLSSYNEQFF
TRBV5-1,TRBD1,TRBJ2-3,NA,TGCGCCAGCGTTAGGGACAGGGCCTCTCGTGATACGCAGTATTTT,CASVRDRASRDTQYF
TRBV6-4,NA,TRBJ2-3,NA,TGTGCCAGCAGTGACTCCCGACACCCCACAGATACGCAGTATTTT,CASSDSRHPTDTQYF
TRBV9,NA,TRBJ1-4,NA,TGTGCCAGCAGCGTAGGGCAGGCTAATGAAAAACTGTTTTTT,CASSVGQANEKLFF
TRBV7-9,TRBD2,TRBJ2-2,few,TGTGCCAGCAGCCAGACTAGCCAGAACACCGGGGAGCTGTTTTTT,CASSQTSQNTGELFF
TRBV7-9,NA,TRBJ1-3,NA,TGTTCCAGCAGCTTACTCGGGGAGCTAACCGGAAACACCATATATTTT,CSSSLLGELTGNTIYF
TRBV6-1,TRBD1,TRBJ1-5,NA,TGTGCCAGCAGTTTGACGACAGGGAGGTATCAGCCCCAGCATTTT,CASSLTTGRYQPQHF
TRBV5-5,NA,TRBJ1-6,once,TGTGCCAGCAGCTTGATGCAGGGGTCTAATTCACCCCTCCACTTT,CASSLMQGSNSPLHF
TRBV9,NA,TRBJ2-7,NA,TGTGCCAGCAGCTCCAACCAGGGGGAGCAGTACTTC,CASSSNQGEQYF
TRBV2,TRBD2,TRBJ2-1,NA,TGTGCCAGCACCGAAGGGCGGGGGGGCAATGAGCAGTTCTTC,CASTEGRGGNEQFF
TRBV6-5,TRBD1,TRBJ2-3,NA,TGTGCCAGCAGTCACCTACAGGGGGAGACAGATACGCAGTATTTT,CASSHLQGETDTQYF
TRBV27,TRBD1,TRBJ1-3,NA,TGTGCCAGCAGTTCCCGGGACAGGGGACGAAACGCCATATATTTT,CASSSRDRGRNAIYF
TRBV7-2,TRBD2,TRBJ2-5,NA,TGTGCCAGCAGCTTCAGAATAGCGGGGGGTCAAGAGACCCAGTACTTC,CASSFRIAGGQETQYF
TRBV5-6,NA,TRBJ2-5,once,TGTGCCAGCAGCTCGACTAGTTGGGAGACCCAGTACTTC,CASSSTSWETQYF
TRBV10-2,NA,TRBJ1-5,NA,TGCGCCAGCAGTGAGAGGAGGATCCCTGGGCCCCAGCATTTT,CASSERRIPGPQHF
TRBV18,TRBD1,TRBJ1-1,NA,TGTGCCAGCTCCTTGAAGGACAGGGACACTGAAGCTTTCTTT,CASSLKDRDTEAFF
TRBV5-6,NA,TRBJ2-7,NA,TGTGCCAGCACCTCCTACACGACTTACTACGAGCAGTACTTC,CASTSYTTYYEQYF
TRBV5-6,TRBD2,TRBJ2-7,NA,TGTGCCAGCAGTTTGACTAGCGGGGGCTCCTACGAGCAGTACTTC,CASSLTSGGSYEQYF
TRBV7-9,TRBD2,TRBJ2-3,NA,TGTGCCGGGGAGGGCCTTAGCACAGATACGCAGTATTTT,CAGEGLSTDTQYF
TRBV7-8,NA,TRBJ2-7,NA,TGTGCCAGCAGCCCATTGGGGGGGGGCTACTCCTACGAGCAGTACTTC,CASSPLGGGYSYEQYF